Each of the 18 T cell receptor beta chains below was sequenced from the same sample in a study of cytomegalovirus exposure and HLA in healthy donors. Amplification used 60 Vbeta primers and 13 Jbeta primers. Method: immunoSEQ multiplex PCR; TCRdb's copy keeps in-frame clones and lacks some. The data contain approximately 210,000 clones, around 87% of them singletons. The sequencing input was PBMCs. These receptor sequences come from a woman aged 18-30 years in good health and CMV-seronegative.

This clone occurred once. No conserved phenylalanine or tryptophan ends this CDR3, so it is likely a read error. This CDR3 reads CASSLVVAGEAKNIQYS. The CDR3 DNA reads as TGTGCCAGCAGCTTAGTCGTGGCAGGGGAAGCCAAAAACATTCAGTACTCC. The chain recombines TRBV7-6 with TRBJ2-4, with D possibly being TRBD1 (6 bases). From germline, CDR1 is SGHVS and CDR2 FNYEAQ. The CDR3 runs 17 residues. The V end lost 1 base, the J end lost 0 bases, and 13 bases lay between the germline ends.

The chain uses TRBV11-1 and TRBJ2-5; 7 bases are a match to TRBD2. With V trimmed by 9 bases and J by 4 bases, 17 bases remained unmatched. This CDR3 region has 16 residues. Germline V gene lookup returns CDR1 SGHAT and CDR2 FQDESV (reference sequence). This chain's CDR3 is CASRFSFGGSGETQYF. Here the CDR3 DNA reads TGTGCCAGTCGGTTCTCGTTCGGCGGGAGTGGAGAGACCCAGTACTTC.

The chain is built from TRBV7-6 and TRBJ2-7; possibly TRBD2 for D (7 bases). V dropped 1 base and J dropped 6 bases, with 13 bases sitting between them. The CDR3 runs 14 residues. CDR1 is SGHVS, CDR2 FNYEAQ, per germline. CDR3 protein: CASSLVVGGGEQYF. The CDR3 DNA follows: TGTGCCAGCAGCTTAGTAGTGGGAGGGGGCGAGCAGTACTTC.

As regards this clone: A read error may account for a junction end that differs from germline. V is TRBV6-6 and J is TRBJ2-2, with 11 bases fitting TRBD2. The CDR3 consists of 15 residues. Germline V gives CDR1 MNHNY, CDR2 SVGAGI (reference sequence). CDR3 sequence: CVSSPGLAGTGELFF. CDR3 coding DNA: TGTGTCAGCAGCCCCGGACTAGCGGGTACCGGGGAGCTGTTTTTT.

The J gene is TRBJ2-3, the V gene TRBV14; D is possibly TRBD2 (7 bases). Trimming cost V 0 bases and J 2 bases, with 9 bases left between them. CDR1 SGHDN and CDR2 FVKESK come from the germline V gene. The CDR3 covers 15 residues. CDR3 sequence (DNA): TGTGCCAGCAGCCAAGAACGGGGGGCCACAGATACGCAGTATTTT. Its protein is CASSQERGATDTQYF.

This clone was observed once. This sequence joins TRBV6-5 and TRBJ2-3, with D possibly matching TRBD2 (5 bases). The germline CDR1 and CDR2 sequences are MNHEY and SVGAGI. The CDR3 runs 16 residues. V shed 1 base and J shed 4 bases, with 15 bases lying between them. The CDR3: CASSYFLGGSPDTQYF. The CDR3 nucleotides read TGTGCCAGCAGTTACTTTCTGGGTGGGAGCCCAGATACGCAGTATTTT.

The rearrangement links TRBV7-2 to TRBJ2-3, with TRBD1 as a possible D gene (6 bases). Germline V gives CDR1 SGHTA, CDR2 FQGNSA. Trimming removed 3 bases from V and 0 bases from J, with 13 bases in between. CDR3 length equals 16 residues. The CDR3 loop is CASSFGTFGSTDTQYF. The CDR3 DNA reads TGTGCCAGCAGCTTCGGGACATTCGGTAGCACAGATACGCAGTATTTT.

This chain links TRBV7-2 with TRBJ2-7; the match to TRBD2 covers 10 bases. The CDR3 totals 15 residues. Germline-derived CDR1 and CDR2 are SGHTA and FQGNSA. Trimming removed 2 bases from V and 2 bases from J; junction bases left unmatched: 3. The chain's CDR3 is CASSLYLAGAYEQYF. The CDR3 region has the DNA TGTGCCAGCAGCTTATACCTAGCGGGGGCCTACGAGCAGTACTTC.

This sequence joins TRBV4-1 and TRBJ1-2, with TRBD1 matching over 9 bases. CDR1 is MGHRA, CDR2 YSYEKL, per germline. Trimming took 7 bases from V and 6 from J; bases not matched to a gene: 18. This CDR3 is 17 amino acids long. The CDR3 DNA follows: TGCGCCAGCACCAAAATGGGCCCCGGGACAGGGTGGGATGGCTACACCTTC. It yields the protein CASTKMGPGTGWDGYTF.

The V and J genes are TRBV4-1 and TRBJ2-1, with D maybe TRBD2 (6 bases). The CDR3 spans 17 residues. Deletions cut 0 bases from V and 6 bases from J, with 18 bases between. Germline CDR1 is MGHRA and CDR2 is YSYEKL. The CDR3 bases are TGCGCCAGCAGCCAAGATCAAGGGACTGCGCTAGGCAATGAGCAGTTCTTC. Its translation: CASSQDQGTALGNEQFF.

This clone was recorded once. One end of the junction does not line up with germline, which may come from a read error. J is TRBJ2-7 and V is TRBV7-9; TRBD2 matches 9 bases. The CDR3 length is 13 residues. Germline values: CDR1 SEHNR, CDR2 FQNEAQ (reference sequence). This CDR3 is CSSELAGAYEQYF. The CDR3 DNA reads TGTTCCAGCGAACTAGCGGGTGCCTACGAGCAGTACTTC.

The gene calls are TRBV5-4 and TRBJ2-1; TRBD2 agrees at 12 bases. Losses at the gene ends were 4 bases for V and 4 bases for J; bases not matched to a gene: 12. The CDR3 consists of 18 residues. Germline V gene data show CDR1 as SGHNT and CDR2 as YYREEE (reference sequence). In DNA, the CDR3 is TGTGCCAGCAGCCTGTGGCTAGCGGGAGGGGAAAAGTACAATGAGCAGTTCTTC. This translates into CASSLWLAGGEKYNEQFF.

The J gene is TRBJ1-5, the V gene TRBV19; 8 bases are a match to TRBD1. Germline V gives CDR1 LNHDA, CDR2 SQIVND (reference sequence). V shed 9 bases and J 2 bases; nucleotides not matched to a gene: 6. This CDR3 region has 14 residues. The DNA of the CDR3 is TGTGCCAGCGTCGGACAGGGAGGCAATCAGCCCCAGCATTTT. It translates to CASVGQGGNQPQHF.

The rearrangement links TRBV7-9 to TRBJ1-5; D unclear. This CDR3 region has 13 residues. Trimming stripped 1 base from V and 5 bases from J, with 6 bases between. Germline values: CDR1 SEHNR, CDR2 FQNEAQ (reference sequence). The CDR3 protein is CASSLGQDQPQHF. The CDR3 DNA is TGTGCCAGCAGCTTAGGCCAGGATCAGCCCCAGCATTTT.

CDR3 sequence (DNA): TGTGCCACCCGCCCGGGGGGAGGGTCCTACGAGCAGTACTTC. Protein product: CATRPGGGSYEQYF. The chain combines TRBV10-3 with TRBJ2-7, with 7 bases that match TRBD2. The CDR3 length is 14 residues. Per the germline V gene, CDR1 is ENHRY and CDR2 is SYGVKD. V was pared by 10 bases and J by 1 base, with 10 bases of the junction left unmatched.

This clone was observed a few times. V and J are TRBV10-3 and TRBJ2-5; tentative D call: TRBD2 (6 bases). This CDR3 comprises 12 residues. V lost 10 bases and J lost 0, with 9 bases in between. The germline CDR1 and CDR2 sequences are ENHRY and SYGVKD. The CDR3 DNA reads as TGTGCCACCGGGACTTACCAAGAGACCCAGTACTTC. This codes for CATGTYQETQYF.

The chain couples TRBV5-5 to TRBJ2-2; TRBD2 is a possible D gene (7 bases). Germline V gives CDR1 SGHKS, CDR2 YYEKEE (reference sequence). The V end lost 7 bases, the J end lost 1 base, and 11 bases lay between the germline ends. The CDR3 extends over 14 amino acids. The CDR3 nucleotides read TGTGCCAGCCAGCGGGACATGAACACCGGGGAGCTGTTTTTT. Amino acids: CASQRDMNTGELFF.

J is TRBJ2-1 and V is TRBV7-2; D ambiguous. V lost 0 bases, J lost 8 bases, and 2 bases lay in between. The CDR3 covers 11 residues. Per the germline V gene, CDR1 is SGHTA and CDR2 is FQGNSA. CDR3 amino acids: CASSLAYEQFF. The CDR3 nucleotides are TGTGCCAGCAGCTTAGCCTATGAGCAGTTCTTC.